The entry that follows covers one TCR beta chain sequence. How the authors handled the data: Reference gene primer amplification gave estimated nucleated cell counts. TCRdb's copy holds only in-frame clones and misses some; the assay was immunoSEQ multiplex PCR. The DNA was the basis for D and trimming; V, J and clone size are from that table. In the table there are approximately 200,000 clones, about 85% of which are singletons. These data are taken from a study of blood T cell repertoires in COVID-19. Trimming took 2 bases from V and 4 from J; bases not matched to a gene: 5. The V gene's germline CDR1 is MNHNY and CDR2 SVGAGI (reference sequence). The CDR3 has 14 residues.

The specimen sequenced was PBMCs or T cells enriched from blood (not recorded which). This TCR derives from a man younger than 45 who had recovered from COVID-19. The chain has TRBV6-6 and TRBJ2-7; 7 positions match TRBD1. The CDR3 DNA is TGTGCCAGCAGTTACGAGGGACAGAGGTACGAGCAGTACTTC. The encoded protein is CASSYEGQRYEQYF.